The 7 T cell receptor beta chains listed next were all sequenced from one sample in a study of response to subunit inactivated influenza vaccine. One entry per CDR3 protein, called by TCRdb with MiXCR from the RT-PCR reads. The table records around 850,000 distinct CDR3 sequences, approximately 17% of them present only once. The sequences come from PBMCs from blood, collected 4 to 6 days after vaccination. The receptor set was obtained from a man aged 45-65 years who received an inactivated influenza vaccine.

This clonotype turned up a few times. CDR3 in amino acids: CASGPAAAAFF. The CDR3 DNA is TGTGCCAGCGGTCCTGCCGCCGCAGCTTTCTTT. The chain uses TRBV6-6 and TRBJ1-1; D gene unclear. The germline V gene encodes CDR1 MNHNY and CDR2 SVGAGI (reference sequence). CDR3 length: 11 residues. The germline V and J ends were trimmed by 8 bases and 10 bases, with 14 bases remaining between them.

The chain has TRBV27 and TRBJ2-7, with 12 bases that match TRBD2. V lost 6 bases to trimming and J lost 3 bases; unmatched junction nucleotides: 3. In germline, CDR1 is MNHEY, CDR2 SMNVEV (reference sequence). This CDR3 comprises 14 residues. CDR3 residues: CASRGLAGYYEQYF. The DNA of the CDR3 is TGTGCCAGCAGAGGACTAGCGGGATACTACGAGCAGTACTTC.

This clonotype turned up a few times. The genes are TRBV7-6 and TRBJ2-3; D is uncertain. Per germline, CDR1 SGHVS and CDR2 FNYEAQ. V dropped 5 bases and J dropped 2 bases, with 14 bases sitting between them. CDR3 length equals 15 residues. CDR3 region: CASSRIASNTDTQYF. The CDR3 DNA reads TGTGCCAGCAGCCGGATTGCAAGTAACACAGATACGCAGTATTTT. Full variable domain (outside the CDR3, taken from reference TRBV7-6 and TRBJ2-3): GAGVSQSPRYKVTKRGQDVALRCDPISGHVSLYWYRQALGQGPEFLTYFNYEAQQDKSGLPNDRFSAERPEGSISTLTIQRTEQRDSAMYRCASSRIASNTDTQYFGPGTRLTVL.

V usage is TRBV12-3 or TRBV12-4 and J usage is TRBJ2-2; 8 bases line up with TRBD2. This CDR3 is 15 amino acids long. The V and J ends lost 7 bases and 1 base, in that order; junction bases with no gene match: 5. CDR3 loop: CASTVAGLNTGELFF. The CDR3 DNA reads TGTGCCAGCACCGTAGCGGGGTTGAACACCGGGGAGCTGTTTTTT.

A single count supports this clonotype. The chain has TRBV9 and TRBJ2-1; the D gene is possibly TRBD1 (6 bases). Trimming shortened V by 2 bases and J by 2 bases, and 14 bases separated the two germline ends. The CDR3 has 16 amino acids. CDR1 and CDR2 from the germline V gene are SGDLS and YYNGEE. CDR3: CASSVYPPGAYNEQFF. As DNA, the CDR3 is TGTGCCAGCAGCGTTTACCCGCCAGGGGCCTACAATGAGCAGTTCTTC.

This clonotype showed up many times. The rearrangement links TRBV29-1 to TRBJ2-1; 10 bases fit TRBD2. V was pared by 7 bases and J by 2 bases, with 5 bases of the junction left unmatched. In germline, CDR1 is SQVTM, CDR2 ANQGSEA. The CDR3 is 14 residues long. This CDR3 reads CSGGLAGAYNEQFF. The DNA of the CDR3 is TGCAGCGGGGGTCTAGCGGGAGCCTACAATGAGCAGTTCTTC.

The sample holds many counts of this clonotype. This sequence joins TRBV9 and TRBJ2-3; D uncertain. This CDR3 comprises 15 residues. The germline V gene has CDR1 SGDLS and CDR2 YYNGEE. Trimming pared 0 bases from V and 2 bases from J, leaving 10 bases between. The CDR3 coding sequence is TGTGCCAGCAGCGTAGCTGCCTATGTCACAGATACGCAGTATTTT. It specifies CASSVAAYVTDTQYF. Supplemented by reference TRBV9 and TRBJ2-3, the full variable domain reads DSGVTQTPKHLITATGQRVTLRCSPRSGDLSVYWYQQSLDQGLQFLIQYYNGEERAKGNILERFSAQQFPDLHSELNLSSLELGDSALYFCASSVAAYVTDTQYFGPGTRLTVL.